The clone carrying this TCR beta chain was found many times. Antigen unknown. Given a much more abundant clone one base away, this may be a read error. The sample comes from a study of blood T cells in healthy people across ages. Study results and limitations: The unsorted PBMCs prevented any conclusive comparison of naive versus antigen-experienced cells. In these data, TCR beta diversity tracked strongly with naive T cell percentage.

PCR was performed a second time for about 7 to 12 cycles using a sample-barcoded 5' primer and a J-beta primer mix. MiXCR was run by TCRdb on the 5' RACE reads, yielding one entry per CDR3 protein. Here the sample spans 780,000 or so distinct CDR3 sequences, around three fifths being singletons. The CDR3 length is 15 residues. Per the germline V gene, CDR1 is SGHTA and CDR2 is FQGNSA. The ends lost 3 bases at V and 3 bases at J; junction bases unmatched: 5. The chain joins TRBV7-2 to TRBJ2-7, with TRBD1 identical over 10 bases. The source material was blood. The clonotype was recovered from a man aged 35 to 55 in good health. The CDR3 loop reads CASSFAGTGDYEQYF. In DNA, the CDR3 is TGTGCCAGCAGCTTTGCCGGGACAGGGGACTACGAGCAGTACTTC.